This TCR beta chain was observed in a study of early T cells in non-severe SARS-CoV-2 infection. As part of library construction, unique molecular identifiers were attached to individual cDNA molecules. TCRdb re-called the 5' RACE reads through MiXCR, storing one row per CDR3 protein. The data hold about 98,000 distinct CDR3 sequences, with around 10% observed a single time. The specimen sequenced was whole blood. This receptor was obtained from an adult who was a healthcare worker with PCR-confirmed SARS-CoV-2 infection or an uninfected control (not recorded which).

CDR3 nucleotide sequence: TGTGCCAGTAGTAGGAGCGAGAATTCACCCCTCCACTTT. Translation gives CASSRSENSPLHF. The chain joins TRBV19 to TRBJ1-6, with no clear D. The CDR3 extends over 13 amino acids. Per germline, CDR1 LNHDA and CDR2 SQIVND (reference sequence). The V end lost 4 bases, the J end lost 7 bases, and 8 bases lay between the germline ends.